The sequence of this T cell receptor (beta chain) was determined in a study of T cell responses to AZD1222 COVID-19 vaccine. V gave up 5 bases and J gave up 4 bases; unmatched junction bases: 14. The CDR3 is 17 amino acids. In germline, CDR1 is LNHDA, CDR2 SQIVND (reference sequence). Method: immunoSEQ multiplex PCR; TCRdb's copy keeps in-frame clones and lacks some. The sample lists 85,000 to 110,000 clones; less than 95% were seen once. The rearrangement uses TRBV19 and TRBJ1-2, with 9 bases aligning to TRBD1. This receptor was identified in an adult in good health. The sample consisted of peripheral blood, taken on day 0 of AZD1222 vaccination. The CDR3 sequence: CASSPRTGEVLAYGYTF. The CDR3 bases are TGTGCCAGTAGTCCCCGGACAGGGGAGGTTTTAGCCTATGGCTACACCTTC. The full variable domain, completed using reference TRBV19 and TRBJ1-2, is DGGITQSPKYLFRKEGQNVTLSCEQNLNHDAMYWYRQDPGQGLRLIYYSQIVNDFQKGDIAEGYSVSREKKESFPLTVTSAQKNPTAFYLCASSPRTGEVLAYGYTFGSGTRLTVV.